A selection of T cell receptor beta chains follows, all from one sample in a study of glioma-infiltrating T cells. TCRdb re-called the multiplex PCR reads through MiXCR, storing one row per CDR3 protein. The sample gives fewer than 200,000 distinct CDR3 sequences, about 47% of which show up once; around 5% is in the top ten. The specimen sequenced was glioma tissue, nonneoplastic brain tissue, or PBMCs (not recorded which). The receptors shown here come from a human donor with low-grade glioma or glioblastoma, undergoing nonglioma brain surgery, or in good health (not recorded which). The CDR3 runs from the conserved cysteine through the conserved F or W.

v_gene: TRBV6-2/TRBV6-3; CDR3aa: CASSYMAGVDYGQYF
v_gene: TRBV28; CDR3aa: CASSPTSGSPGYNEQFF
v_gene: TRBV7-2; CDR3aa: CASSVSGSVTDTQYF
v_gene: TRBV10-2; CDR3aa: CASREPGLFNQPQHF
v_gene: TRBV12-3/TRBV12-4; CDR3aa: CASSQDYEKYF
v_gene: TRBV12-3/TRBV12-4; CDR3aa: CASSFLDGSYGYTF
v_gene: TRBV10-3; CDR3aa: CAISDAGLQFYNEQFF
v_gene: TRBV3-1; CDR3aa: CASSHGSNSPLHF
v_gene: TRBV5-4; CDR3aa: CASSLSTGELFF
v_gene: TRBV6-6; CDR3aa: CASRCWGREQFF
v_gene: TRBV25-1; CDR3aa: CASRTSGRSNEQFF
v_gene: TRBV12-3/TRBV12-4; CDR3aa: CASTWGHPNTEAFF
v_gene: TRBV2; CDR3aa: CASSMSGISYNEQFF
v_gene: TRBV12-3/TRBV12-4; CDR3aa: CASSSRHEQYF
v_gene: TRBV2; CDR3aa: CASSPTGENTELFF
v_gene: TRBV19; CDR3aa: CASSLNPQGSSGYTF
v_gene: TRBV25-1; CDR3aa: CASSDYRESQLHF
v_gene: TRBV12-3/TRBV12-4; CDR3aa: CASSEFYGYTF
v_gene: TRBV28; CDR3aa: CASSLLGTQAGNTIYF
v_gene: TRBV19; CDR3aa: CASSMGDGYTF
v_gene: TRBV7-2; CDR3aa: CASSLGGPNYGYTF
v_gene: TRBV19; CDR3aa: CASSRIGQGLGGNTEAFF
v_gene: TRBV3-1; CDR3aa: CASSQVLAAYNWQFF
v_gene: TRBV7-2; CDR3aa: CASSEDFEVQFF
v_gene: TRBV5-6; CDR3aa: CASSRLDSYEQYF
v_gene: TRBV28; CDR3aa: CASQSPGEEGRNEQFF
v_gene: TRBV15; CDR3aa: CATSRDLPRTSGRGLGGELFF
v_gene: TRBV3-1; CDR3aa: CASSQDAGTRNEQFF
v_gene: TRBV10-3; CDR3aa: CAISEGVGLGYGYTF
v_gene: TRBV7-9; CDR3aa: CASQQGAYKYF
v_gene: TRBV3-1; CDR3aa: CASSQDGPSEGETQYF
v_gene: TRBV18; CDR3aa: CASSLTSGTATDTQYF
v_gene: TRBV12-3/TRBV12-4; CDR3aa: CASSLGIAADLGEQFF
v_gene: TRBV11-2; CDR3aa: CASSAPPGALGTGELFF
v_gene: TRBV10-3; CDR3aa: CAISESGGINEQFF
v_gene: TRBV19; CDR3aa: CASSPSGGPDTQYF
v_gene: TRBV7-2; CDR3aa: CASSIGLGSTDTQYF
v_gene: TRBV6-6; CDR3aa: CASSYSGTDTQYF